One and the same sample provided the 5 T cell receptor beta chains below, sequenced in a study of T cells in localized non-small cell lung cancer. Only in-frame clones appear in the TCRdb table, and some are missing; sequencing was by immunoSEQ multiplex PCR. The table records approximately 11,000 clones, just under 30% of them present only once. The sequencing used lung tumor tissue, collected before any cancer treatment. These receptors were taken from a man between 40 and 70 years old with stage I lung adenocarcinoma.

This clone was recorded a few times. This chain connects TRBV6-1 to TRBJ2-7; TRBD2 matches at 7 bases. Germline loops: CDR1 MNHNS, CDR2 SASEGT. Losses at the gene ends were 0 bases for V and 7 bases for J; bases not matched to a gene: 9. This CDR3 region has 15 residues. The CDR3 spells CASSEAPGGLKEQYF. In nucleotides, the CDR3 is TGTGCCAGCAGTGAAGCGCCGGGGGGTCTGAAAGAGCAGTACTTC.

This clone has only a few counts. The V call is TRBV6-8, the J call TRBJ2-5; tentative D call: TRBD1 (5 bases). Germline CDR1 is MNHGY and CDR2 is SAAAGT. V gave up 6 bases and J gave up 2 bases, with 19 bases separating them. The CDR3 contains 16 residues. CDR3 protein: CASRRQFEYAQETQYF. Here the CDR3 DNA reads TGTGCCAGCAGGCGACAGTTTGAATATGCTCAAGAGACCCAGTACTTC.

V usage is TRBV14 and J usage is TRBJ2-2; 7 bases line up with TRBD1. Germline V lookup: CDR1 SGHDN, CDR2 FVKESK. The CDR3 is 14 residues long. The V segment lost 1 base and the J segment 6 bases; nucleotides outside the gene matches: 2. The CDR3 DNA follows: TGTGCCAGCAGCCAAGTGGGGACAGCCGGGGAGCTGTTTTTT. It encodes CASSQVGTAGELFF. Full variable domain (missing parts from reference TRBV14 and TRBJ2-2): EAGVTQFPSHSVIEKGQTVTLRCDPISGHDNLYWYRRVMGKEIKFLLHFVKESKQDESGMPNNRFLAERTGGTYSTLKVQPAELEDSGVYFCASSQVGTAGELFFGEGSRLTVL.

This chain uses TRBV9 with TRBJ1-1, with D unclear. CDR3 length: 14 amino acids. CDR1 is SGDLS and CDR2 is YYNGEE in the germline V gene. V lost 6 bases and J lost 1, with 13 bases in between. The CDR3 loop is CASNRGLENTEAFF. The CDR3 region has the DNA TGTGCCAGCAACCGAGGATTAGAGAACACTGAAGCTTTCTTT.

J is TRBJ1-1 and V is TRBV9, with D perhaps matching TRBD1 (6 bases). Looked up from germline, CDR1 is SGDLS and CDR2 is YYNGEE. This CDR3 has 19 residues. Trimming shortened V by 4 bases and J by 3 bases, and 28 bases separated the two germline ends. The CDR3 region is CASSHPQGINLADYTEAFF. The CDR3 nucleotides are TGTGCCAGCAGCCACCCTCAGGGGATCAACTTAGCTGACTACACTGAAGCTTTCTTT. The full variable domain, rest sourced from reference TRBV9 and TRBJ1-1, is DSGVTQTPKHLITATGQRVTLRCSPRSGDLSVYWYQQSLDQGLQFLIQYYNGEERAKGNILERFSAQQFPDLHSELNLSSLELGDSALYFCASSHPQGINLADYTEAFFGQGTRLTVV.